Each of the 16 T cell receptor beta chains below was sequenced from the same sample in a study of blood T cell repertoires in COVID-19. Method: immunoSEQ multiplex PCR; TCRdb's copy keeps in-frame clones and lacks some. The table lists roughly 68,000 clones, approximately 88% of them singletons, with approximately 4.3% in the top ten. Source material: peripheral blood. The receptors were sampled from a human donor in a cohort sampled during active COVID-19.

There are a few counts of this clone. The chain is built from TRBV7-2 and TRBJ1-2; 7 bases map to TRBD1. With V trimmed by 5 bases and J by 0 bases, 12 bases remained unmatched. CDR3 length equals 17 residues. CDR1 SGHTA and CDR2 FQGNSA come from the germline V gene. CDR3 bases: TGTGCCAGCAGCCCTCACTATGGGACAGAAACTAACTATGGCTACACCTTC. It translates to CASSPHYGTETNYGYTF.

The chain uses TRBV11-2 and TRBJ2-7; no definite D call. Trimming cost V 5 bases and J 4 bases, with 18 bases left between them. The CDR3 extends over 15 amino acids. Per germline, CDR1 SGHAT and CDR2 FQNNGV. CDR3 protein: CASSRDSSTVYEQYF. In DNA, the CDR3 is TGTGCCAGCAGCAGAGACTCGTCGACCGTTTACGAGCAGTACTTC.

The chain links TRBV6-5 to TRBJ2-1; 7 nucleotides line up with TRBD2. Germline CDR1 and CDR2: MNHEY and SVGAGI. This CDR3 is 15 amino acids long. Trimming cost V 7 bases and J 6 bases; bases outside gene matches: 12. The CDR3 nucleotides read TGTGCCAGCACTAGGGCGGGAGCCTCTTTCAATGAGCAGTTCTTC. Protein sequence: CASTRAGASFNEQFF.

This clone appeared a single time. V usage is TRBV7-9 and J usage is TRBJ2-7; 8 bases agree with TRBD1. Per germline, CDR1 SEHNR and CDR2 FQNEAQ (reference sequence). The CDR3 is made up of 12 amino acids. The J segment lost 6 bases and the V segment lost 5 bases, leaving 3 bases of the junction unmatched. The chain's CDR3 is CASSPDRAEQYF. The CDR3, as DNA: TGTGCCAGCAGCCCGGACAGGGCCGAGCAGTACTTC.

V usage is TRBV14 and J usage is TRBJ1-1; D is unclear. CDR1 and CDR2 (germline): SGHDN, FVKESK. This CDR3 has 13 residues. Deletions cut 0 bases from V and 11 bases from J, with 13 bases between. The CDR3 DNA is TGTGCCAGCAGCCAAGACGAGACAAGGCGTGCTTTCTTT. This encodes CASSQDETRRAFF. Filled out from reference TRBV14 and TRBJ1-1, the complete variable domain reads EAGVTQFPSHSVIEKGQTVTLRCDPISGHDNLYWYRRVMGKEIKFLLHFVKESKQDESGMPNNRFLAERTGGTYSTLKVQPAELEDSGVYFCASSQDETRRAFFGQGTRLTVV.

The CDR3 DNA reads TGTGCCAGCAGAAGCAGGGGAGCTGGAAACACCATATATTTT. This gives the protein CASRSRGAGNTIYF. The rearrangement links TRBV28 to TRBJ1-3; a possible D gene is TRBD1 (6 bases). The length of the CDR3 is 14 residues. With 6 bases removed from V and 2 bases from J, the gap between germline ends came to 11 bases. The germline V gene has CDR1 MDHEN and CDR2 SYDVKM.

The rearrangement links TRBV2 to TRBJ1-2, with 10 nucleotides matching TRBD1. In germline, CDR1 is SNHLY, CDR2 FYNNEI. V gave up 4 bases and J gave up 8 bases; unmatched junction bases: 7. The CDR3 covers 14 residues. CDR3 protein: CASSGDRGSGGYTF. The CDR3 bases are TGTGCCAGCAGTGGGGACAGGGGTTCGGGAGGCTACACCTTC.

This rearrangement joins TRBV25-1 to TRBJ1-1; 8 nucleotides align to TRBD1. Germline V CDR1 and CDR2: MGHDK, SYGVNS. The CDR3 spans 13 residues. Germline trimming cut 7 bases from V and 1 base from J; bases unmatched to any gene: 2. This CDR3 reads CASKDRGNTEAFF. CDR3 bases: TGTGCCAGCAAAGACAGGGGGAACACTGAAGCTTTCTTT.

The chain recombines TRBV6-5 with TRBJ1-2, with D unresolved. The V and J ends lost 2 bases and 8 bases respectively, with 15 bases between them. The germline V gene encodes CDR1 MNHEY and CDR2 SVGAGI. This CDR3 spans 14 amino acids. CDR3 sequence: CASSYGARTTGYTF. In nucleotides, the CDR3 is TGTGCCAGCAGTTACGGAGCACGGACTACAGGCTACACCTTC.

CDR3 coding DNA: TGTGCCAGCAGCCAAGTCGGTGAAGCTTTCTTT. This codes for CASSQVGEAFF. The J gene is TRBJ1-1, the V gene TRBV3-1 (or the pseudogene TRBV3-2); D is uncertain. V was shortened by 1 base and J by 7 bases, with 4 bases between the two germline ends. CDR1 and CDR2 (germline): LGHDT, YNNKEL (reference sequence). This CDR3 spans 11 amino acids.

This chain connects TRBV14 to TRBJ1-1, with a weak D call TRBD1 (6 bases). The V end was cut by 0 bases, the J end by 5 bases, with 16 bases between. This CDR3 has 16 residues. Per the germline V gene, CDR1 is SGHDN and CDR2 is FVKESK. CDR3 nucleotides: TGTGCCAGCAGCCAAGATTGGGGGGGCAGTTGGACTGAAGCTTTCTTT. Translating gives CASSQDWGGSWTEAFF.

The chain recombines TRBV18 with TRBJ2-7; D unclear. The CDR3 is made up of 12 amino acids. Germline loops: CDR1 KGHSH, CDR2 LQKENI. The germline V and J ends were trimmed by 3 bases and 6 bases, with 9 bases remaining between them. The CDR3 sequence: CASSPPGGEQYF. The DNA for the CDR3 is TGTGCCAGCTCACCCCCTGGCGGCGAGCAGTACTTC.

V and J are TRBV6-5 and TRBJ2-7; TRBD1 is a possible D gene (7 bases). The CDR3 runs 14 residues. V lost 6 bases to trimming and J lost 2 bases, with 14 bases between them. Per the germline V gene, CDR1 is MNHEY and CDR2 is SVGAGI. The chain's CDR3 is CASSPGGQPYEQYF. CDR3 bases: TGTGCCAGCAGCCCCGGGGGACAGCCCTACGAGCAGTACTTC.

The chain links TRBV3-1 (or the pseudogene TRBV3-2) to TRBJ2-1; TRBD2 matches at 9 bases. Germline V gene sequence: CDR1 LGHDT, CDR2 YNNKEL (reference sequence). Trimming removed 4 bases from V and 1 base from J; junction bases left unmatched: 2. The CDR3 spans 15 residues. The CDR3 sequence is CASSLAGASYNEQFF. The CDR3 bases are TGTGCCAGCAGCCTAGCGGGGGCGTCCTACAATGAGCAGTTCTTC.

The V call is TRBV7-2, the J call TRBJ1-6; no clear D gene. Deletions cut 4 bases from V and 7 bases from J, with 17 bases between. This CDR3 comprises 16 residues. The germline V gene encodes CDR1 SGHTA and CDR2 FQGNSA. The CDR3 protein is CASSSWEQMANSPLHF. The DNA of the CDR3 is TGTGCCAGCAGCTCGTGGGAGCAGATGGCAAATTCACCCCTCCACTTT.

CDR3 region: CSVLDRVPQYF. The CDR3, as DNA: TGCAGCGTCCTGGACAGGGTCCCCCAGTACTTC. The chain is built from TRBV29-1 and TRBJ2-5; 8 positions agree with TRBD1. J gave up 9 bases and V 6 bases, and 6 bases lay outside the gene matches. The CDR3 spans 11 residues. Germline lookup yields CDR1 SQVTM and CDR2 ANQGSEA.